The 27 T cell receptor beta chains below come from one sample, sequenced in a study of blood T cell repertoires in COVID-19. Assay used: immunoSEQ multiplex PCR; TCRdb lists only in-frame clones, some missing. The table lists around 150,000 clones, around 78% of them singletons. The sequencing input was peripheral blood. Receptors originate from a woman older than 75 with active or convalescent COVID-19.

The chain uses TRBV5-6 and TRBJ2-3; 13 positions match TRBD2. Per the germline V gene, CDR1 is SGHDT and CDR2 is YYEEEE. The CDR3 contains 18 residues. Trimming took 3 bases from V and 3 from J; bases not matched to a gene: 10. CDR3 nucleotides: TGTGCCAGCAGCTCAACTAGCGGGGGGGCTTTGTCGACAGATACGCAGTATTTT. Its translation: CASSSTSGGALSTDTQYF. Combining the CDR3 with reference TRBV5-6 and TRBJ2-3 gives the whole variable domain DAGVTQSPTHLIKTRGQQVTLRCSPKSGHDTVSWYQQALGQGPQFIFQYYEEEERQRGNFPDRFSGHQFPNYSSELNVNALLLGDSALYLCASSSTSGGALSTDTQYFGPGTRLTVL.

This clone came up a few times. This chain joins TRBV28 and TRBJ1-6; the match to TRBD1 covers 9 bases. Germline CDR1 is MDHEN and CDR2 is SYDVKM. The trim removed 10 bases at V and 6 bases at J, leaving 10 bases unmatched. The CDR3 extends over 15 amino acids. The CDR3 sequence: CATTPRDRANSPLHF. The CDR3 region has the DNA TGTGCCACTACCCCCAGGGACAGGGCTAATTCACCCCTCCACTTT.

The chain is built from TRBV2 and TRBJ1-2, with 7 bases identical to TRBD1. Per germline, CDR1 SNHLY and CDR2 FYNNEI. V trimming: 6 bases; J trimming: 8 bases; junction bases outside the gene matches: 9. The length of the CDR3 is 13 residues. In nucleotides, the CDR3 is TGTGCCAGCAGGTATACAGGGGCACAAGGCTACACCTTC. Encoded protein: CASRYTGAQGYTF.

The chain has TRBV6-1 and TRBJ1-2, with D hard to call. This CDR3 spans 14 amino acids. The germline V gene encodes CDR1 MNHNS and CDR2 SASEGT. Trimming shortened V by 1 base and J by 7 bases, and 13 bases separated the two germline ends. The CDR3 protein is CASSEDVRSGGYTF. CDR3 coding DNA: TGTGCCAGCAGTGAAGATGTCAGGAGCGGTGGCTACACCTTC.

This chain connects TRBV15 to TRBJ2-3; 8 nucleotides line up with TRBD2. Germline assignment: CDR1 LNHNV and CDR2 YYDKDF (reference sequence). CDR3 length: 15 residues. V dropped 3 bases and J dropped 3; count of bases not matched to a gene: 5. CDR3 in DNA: TGTGCCACCAGCAGTCCGGGGGGGCCGACAGATACGCAGTATTTT. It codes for CATSSPGGPTDTQYF.

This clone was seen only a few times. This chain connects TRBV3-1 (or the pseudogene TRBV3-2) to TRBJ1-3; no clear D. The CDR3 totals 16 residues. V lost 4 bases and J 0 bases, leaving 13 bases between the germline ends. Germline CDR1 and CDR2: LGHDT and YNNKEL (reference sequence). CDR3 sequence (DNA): TGTGCCAGCAGCCGGAGGGCAGGTACCTCTGGAAACACCATATATTTT. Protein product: CASSRRAGTSGNTIYF.

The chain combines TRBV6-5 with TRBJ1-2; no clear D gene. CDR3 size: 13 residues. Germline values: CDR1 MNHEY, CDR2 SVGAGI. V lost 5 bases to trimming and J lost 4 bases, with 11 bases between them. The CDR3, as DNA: TGTGCCAGCAGTAACGGGATTCTCTATGGCTACACCTTC. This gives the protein CASSNGILYGYTF.

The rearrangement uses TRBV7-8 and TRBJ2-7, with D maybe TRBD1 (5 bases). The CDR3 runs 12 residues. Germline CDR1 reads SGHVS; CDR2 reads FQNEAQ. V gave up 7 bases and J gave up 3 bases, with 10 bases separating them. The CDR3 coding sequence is TGTGCCAGCACCCAGACAGACTACGAGCAGTACTTC. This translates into CASTQTDYEQYF.

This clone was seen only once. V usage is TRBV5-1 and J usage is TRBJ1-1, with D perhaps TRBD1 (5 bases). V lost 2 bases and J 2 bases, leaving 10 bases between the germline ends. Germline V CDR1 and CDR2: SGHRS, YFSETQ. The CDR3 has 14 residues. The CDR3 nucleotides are TGCGCCAGCAGCTTAAGTCAGGGAAACACTGAAGCTTTCTTT. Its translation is CASSLSQGNTEAFF.

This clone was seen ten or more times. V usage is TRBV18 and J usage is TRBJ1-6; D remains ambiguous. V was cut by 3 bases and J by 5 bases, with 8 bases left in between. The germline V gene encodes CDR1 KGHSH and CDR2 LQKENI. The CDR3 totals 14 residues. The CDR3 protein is CASSPVLNNSPLHF. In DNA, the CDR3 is TGTGCCAGCTCACCGGTACTTAATAATTCACCCCTCCACTTT.

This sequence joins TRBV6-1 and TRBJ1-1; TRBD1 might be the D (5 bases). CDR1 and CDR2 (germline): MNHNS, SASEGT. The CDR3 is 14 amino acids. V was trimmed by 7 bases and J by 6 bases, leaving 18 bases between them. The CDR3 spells CASISAGQYSEAFF. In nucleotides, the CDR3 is TGTGCCAGCATTTCCGCGGGGCAGTACTCTGAAGCTTTCTTT.

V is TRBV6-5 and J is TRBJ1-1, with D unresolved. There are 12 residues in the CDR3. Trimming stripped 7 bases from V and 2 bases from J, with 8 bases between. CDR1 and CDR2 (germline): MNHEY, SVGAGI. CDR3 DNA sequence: TGTGCCAGCACTCAGGCCAACACTGAAGCTTTCTTT. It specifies CASTQANTEAFF.

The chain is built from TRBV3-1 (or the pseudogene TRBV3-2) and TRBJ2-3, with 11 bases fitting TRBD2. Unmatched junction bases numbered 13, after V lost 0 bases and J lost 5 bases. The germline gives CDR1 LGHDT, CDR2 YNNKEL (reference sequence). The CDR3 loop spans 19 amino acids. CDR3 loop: CASSQDRVSGGVFGDTQYF. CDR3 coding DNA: TGTGCCAGCAGCCAAGATCGGGTTAGCGGGGGGGTGTTTGGAGATACGCAGTATTTT.

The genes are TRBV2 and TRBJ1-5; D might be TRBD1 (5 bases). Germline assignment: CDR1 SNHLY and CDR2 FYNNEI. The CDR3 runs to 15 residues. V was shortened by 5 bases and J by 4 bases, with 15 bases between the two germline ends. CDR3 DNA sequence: TGTGCCAGCAGTCCCAGCGACAGTGTAAATCAGCCCCAGCATTTT. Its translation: CASSPSDSVNQPQHF. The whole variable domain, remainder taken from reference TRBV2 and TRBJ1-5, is EPEVTQTPSHQVTQMGQEVILRCVPISNHLYFYWYRQILGQKVEFLVSFYNNEISEKSEIFDDQFSVERPDGSNFTLKIRSTKLEDSAMYFCASSPSDSVNQPQHFGDGTRLSIL.

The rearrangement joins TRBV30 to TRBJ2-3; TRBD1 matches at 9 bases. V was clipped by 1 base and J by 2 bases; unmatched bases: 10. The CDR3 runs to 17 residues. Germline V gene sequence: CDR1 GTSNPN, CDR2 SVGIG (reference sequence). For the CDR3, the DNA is TGTGCCTGGAGTGCTAGAGGGACAGGGCGAATCACAGATACGCAGTATTTT. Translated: CAWSARGTGRITDTQYF.

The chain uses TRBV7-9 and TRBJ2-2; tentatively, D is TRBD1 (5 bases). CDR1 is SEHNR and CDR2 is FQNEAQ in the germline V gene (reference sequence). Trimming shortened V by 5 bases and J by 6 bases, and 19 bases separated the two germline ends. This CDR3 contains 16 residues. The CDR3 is CASSPYFDQGSGELFF. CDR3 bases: TGTGCCAGCAGCCCCTATTTCGACCAGGGTTCCGGGGAGCTGTTTTTT.

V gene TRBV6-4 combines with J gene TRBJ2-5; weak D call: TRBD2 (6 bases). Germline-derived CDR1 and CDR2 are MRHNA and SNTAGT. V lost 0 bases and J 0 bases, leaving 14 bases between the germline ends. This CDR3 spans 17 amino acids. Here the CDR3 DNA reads TGTGCCAGCAGTGACTCCACCGAGGAGGGGTACCAAGAGACCCAGTACTTC. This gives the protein CASSDSTEEGYQETQYF.

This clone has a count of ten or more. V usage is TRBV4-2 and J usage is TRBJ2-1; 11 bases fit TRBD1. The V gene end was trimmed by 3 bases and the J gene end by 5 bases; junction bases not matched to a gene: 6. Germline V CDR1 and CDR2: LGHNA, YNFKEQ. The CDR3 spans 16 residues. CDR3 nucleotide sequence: TGTGCCAGCAGCCACCCAGGGACAGGGGGGAACAATGAGCAGTTCTTC. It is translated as CASSHPGTGGNNEQFF.

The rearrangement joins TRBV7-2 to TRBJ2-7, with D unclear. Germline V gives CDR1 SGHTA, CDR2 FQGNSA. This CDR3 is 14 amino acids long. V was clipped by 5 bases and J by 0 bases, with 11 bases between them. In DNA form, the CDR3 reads TGTGCCAGCAGCCCCCTGACGGGCTCCTACGAGCAGTACTTC. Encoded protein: CASSPLTGSYEQYF.

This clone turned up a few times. The CDR3 here is CAWRGTGGAGYGYTF. The CDR3 DNA reads TGTGCCTGGAGGGGGACAGGGGGCGCGGGCTATGGCTACACCTTC. J is TRBJ1-2 and V is TRBV30; 12 nucleotides match TRBD1. The germline CDR1 and CDR2 sequences are GTSNPN and SVGIG (reference sequence). The ends lost 3 bases at V and 4 bases at J; junction bases unmatched: 6. The CDR3 extends over 15 amino acids.

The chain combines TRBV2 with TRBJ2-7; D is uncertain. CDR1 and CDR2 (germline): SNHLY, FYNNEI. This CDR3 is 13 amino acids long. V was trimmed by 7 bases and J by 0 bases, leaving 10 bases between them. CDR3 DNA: TGTGCCAGCACGTCGAGTAGCTCCTACGAGCAGTACTTC. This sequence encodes CASTSSSSYEQYF.

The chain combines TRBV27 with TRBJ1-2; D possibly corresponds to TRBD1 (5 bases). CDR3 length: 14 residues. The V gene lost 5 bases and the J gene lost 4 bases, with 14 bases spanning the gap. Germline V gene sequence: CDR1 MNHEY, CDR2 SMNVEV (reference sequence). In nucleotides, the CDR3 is TGTGCCAGCAGTGATCAGGGTAAAGGCTATGGCTACACCTTC. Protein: CASSDQGKGYGYTF.

The CDR3 nucleotides read TGTGCCAGCAGCCAAGATCGCGGGGGGGCCTACAATGAGCAGTTCTTC. This translates into CASSQDRGGAYNEQFF. The chain joins TRBV4-2 to TRBJ2-1; 9 nucleotides match TRBD2. This CDR3 is 16 amino acids long. V lost 0 bases, J lost 2 bases, and 2 bases stayed unmatched. CDR1 and CDR2 (germline): LGHNA, YNFKEQ.

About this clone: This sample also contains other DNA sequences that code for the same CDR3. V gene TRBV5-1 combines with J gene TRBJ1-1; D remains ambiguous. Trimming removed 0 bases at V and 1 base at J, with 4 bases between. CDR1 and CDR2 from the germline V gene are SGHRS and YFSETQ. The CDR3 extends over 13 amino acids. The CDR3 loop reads CASSLARNTEAFF. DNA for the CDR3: TGCGCCAGCAGCTTGGCTAGGAACACTGAAGCTTTCTTT.

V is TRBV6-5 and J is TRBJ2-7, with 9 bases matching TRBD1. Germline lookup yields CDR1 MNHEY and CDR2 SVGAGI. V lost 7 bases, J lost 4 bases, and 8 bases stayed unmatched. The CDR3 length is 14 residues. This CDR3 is CASKLGTGIYEQYF. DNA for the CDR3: TGTGCCAGCAAATTAGGGACAGGGATATACGAGCAGTACTTC.

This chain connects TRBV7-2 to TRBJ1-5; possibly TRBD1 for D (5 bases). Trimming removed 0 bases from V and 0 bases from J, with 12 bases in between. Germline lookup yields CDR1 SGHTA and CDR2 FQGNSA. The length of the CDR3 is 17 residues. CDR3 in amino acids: CASSLAPAGNSNQPQHF. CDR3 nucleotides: TGTGCCAGCAGCTTAGCCCCAGCAGGGAATAGCAATCAGCCCCAGCATTTT.

Written as DNA, the CDR3 is TGTGCCAGCAGCTTAGCTTTCGGACAGAAGAGGTTTATCGGTGGCTACACCTTC. Translated, it gives CASSLAFGQKRFIGGYTF. The chain uses TRBV7-2 and TRBJ1-2; maybe TRBD1 (6 bases). The germline V and J ends were trimmed by 0 bases and 7 bases, with 24 bases remaining between them. The CDR3 is 18 amino acids. Germline CDR1 and CDR2: SGHTA and FQGNSA. Full variable domain (remainder filled in from reference TRBV7-2 and TRBJ1-2): GAGVSQSPSNKVTEKGKDVELRCDPISGHTALYWYRQSLGQGLEFLIYFQGNSAPDKSGLPSDRFSAERTGGSVSTLTIQRTQQEDSAVYLCASSLAFGQKRFIGGYTFGSGTRLTVV.